A selection of T cell receptor beta chains follows, all from one sample in a study of blood T cell repertoires in COVID-19. Here immunoSEQ multiplex PCR was the method, and the copy in TCRdb shows in-frame clones only, minus some. The sample holds approximately 400,000 clones; 89% are singletons and the top ten take more than 1%. The sequenced sample was peripheral blood. The receptors come from a man in his forties with acute or convalescent COVID-19. The CDR3 runs from the conserved cysteine through the conserved F or W. The order of the fields is D gene, V gene, clone size, J gene, CDR3 DNA, CDR3 protein. D genes are given only for firm matches. Not every row has a clone size; where given, it reads once, few, many or a size class.

-	TRBV7-2	-	TRBJ2-7	TGTGCCAGCAGCTTGTCACAGGGAGCCTACGAGCAGTACTTC	CASSLSQGAYEQYF
TRBD1	TRBV5-1	-	TRBJ1-1	TGCGCCAGCAGCCGGGTGACAGGGAGAGGGTCTGAAGCTTTCTTT	CASSRVTGRGSEAFF
-	TRBV27	-	TRBJ1-1	TGTGCCAGCAGTTTAGGTGGGCTGACTGAAGCTTTCTTT	CASSLGGLTEAFF
TRBD2	TRBV3-1/TRBV3-2	once	TRBJ2-1	TGTGCCAGCAGCCTTCCGGGCGGGGGGGCCGCGTTGCAGTTCTTC	CASSLPGGGAALQFF
-	TRBV19	-	TRBJ2-2	TGTGCCAGTAGTATACAGGGTTCCGGGGAGCTGTTTTTT	CASSIQGSGELFF
TRBD2	TRBV3-1/TRBV3-2	-	TRBJ2-7	TGTGCCAGCAGCCGAACTTTAGCGGGAGATCCCCACGAGCAGTACTTC	CASSRTLAGDPHEQYF
-	TRBV11-3	once	TRBJ2-7	TGTGCCAGCAGTCAGGGGCCCTCACCCTACGAGCAGTACTTC	CASSQGPSPYEQYF
TRBD1	TRBV10-3	-	TRBJ2-7	TGTGCCATCACCCGGGACAGCTCTTCCGAGCAGTACTTC	CAITRDSSSEQYF
-	TRBV29-1	-	TRBJ1-5	TGCAGCGTTGGGGCCGGGAGTCAGCCCCAGCATTTT	CSVGAGSQPQHF
TRBD2	TRBV18	once	TRBJ2-1	TGTGCCAGCTCGCCTACTAGCGGGGACTACAATGAGCAGTTCTTC	CASSPTSGDYNEQFF
TRBD2	TRBV24-1	-	TRBJ2-3	TGTGCCACCAGTGATTCGGGGTTCTCTAGCGGGGGGTTGACAGATACGCAGTATTTT	CATSDSGFSSGGLTDTQYF
-	TRBV18	-	TRBJ2-7	TGTGCCAGCTCACCACCGAGCGGGGACATCTACGAGCAGTACTTC	CASSPPSGDIYEQYF
TRBD1	TRBV4-3	-	TRBJ2-1	TGCGCCAGCAGCCAAGGCGTCATACAGGGGCGGCAGTTCTTC	CASSQGVIQGRQFF
TRBD2	TRBV5-5	-	TRBJ2-1	TGTGCCAGCAGCTTTTCCGGGGGGGCTAGCGGGAGTTATGAGCAGTTCTTC	CASSFSGGASGSYEQFF
-	TRBV27	-	TRBJ2-7	TGTGCCAGCAGTCCGGGTTGGGAGATGGAGCACGAGCAGTACTTC	CASSPGWEMEHEQYF
TRBD1	TRBV7-6	-	TRBJ1-4	TGTGCCAGCAGCTTAGCGCGTGGGACAGGGCGTGAAAAACTGTTTTTT	CASSLARGTGREKLFF
-	TRBV18	once	TRBJ2-1	TGTGCCAGCTCACCCGACATCCATGAGCAGTTCTTC	CASSPDIHEQFF
-	TRBV4-3	-	TRBJ1-1	TGCGCCAGCAGCCAAGATCTTCAGATCACTGAAGCTTTCTTT	CASSQDLQITEAFF
-	TRBV3-1/TRBV3-2	few	TRBJ1-3	TGTGCCAGCAGCCAGGTCACTCTCTCTGGAAACACCATATATTTT	CASSQVTLSGNTIYF
-	TRBV28	-	TRBJ2-3	TGTGCCAGCAGTATGGACAGTAGCACAGATACGCAGTATTTT	CASSMDSSTDTQYF
TRBD2	TRBV28	-	TRBJ2-3	TGTGCCAGCAGTCTCGTCGGGGTAGCGGGACCTAGCACAGATACGCAGTATTTT	CASSLVGVAGPSTDTQYF
TRBD2	TRBV5-1	-	TRBJ2-3	TGCGCCAGCAGCTTGGCTGGGGGGGGTCAGGGAGATACGCAGTATTTT	CASSLAGGGQGDTQYF
TRBD1	TRBV11-2	-	TRBJ1-1	TGTGCCAGCAGCCCGACGGGACAGACAAACACTGAAGCTTTCTTT	CASSPTGQTNTEAFF
-	TRBV15	-	TRBJ2-3	TGTGCCACCAGCAGAGGGCTGGGGGCGGCTAGCACAGATACGCAGTATTTT	CATSRGLGAASTDTQYF
-	TRBV30	-	TRBJ2-7	TGTGCCTGGAGGGCCGGGTCCATATACGAGCAGTACTTC	CAWRAGSIYEQYF
-	TRBV28	-	TRBJ1-4	TGTGCCAGCAGCTCCCCTCCAGGGGACGAAAAACTGTTTTTT	CASSSPPGDEKLFF
TRBD1	TRBV2	once	TRBJ1-5	TGTGCCAGCAGTGCCTATCCAGGGGGAACTCAGCCCCAGCATTTT	CASSAYPGGTQPQHF
TRBD2	TRBV10-3	-	TRBJ2-5	TGTGCCATCAGGCCATCGACTAGCGGGAAAGAGACCCAGTACTTC	CAIRPSTSGKETQYF
-	TRBV7-9	-	TRBJ2-7	TGTGCCAGCAGCAACACAGCTATTTCGCACGAGCAGTACTTC	CASSNTAISHEQYF
TRBD2	TRBV4-2	-	TRBJ2-4	TGTGCCAGCAGCGCAGGGACTAGCGGGAGGTCCTACGTAGCCAAAAACATTCAGTACTTC	CASSAGTSGRSYVAKNIQYF
-	TRBV6-5	-	TRBJ2-1	TGTGCCAGCAGTCGAACGGGAGAGACATACAATGAGCAGTTCTTC	CASSRTGETYNEQFF
TRBD2	TRBV2	-	TRBJ2-3	TGTGCCAGCAGTGAAGTGTCGATCTCCCCGGGACTAGCGGGGGGGCCTTTAAATACGCAGTATTTT	CASSEVSISPGLAGGPLNTQYF
TRBD1	TRBV28	-	TRBJ2-3	TGTGCCAGCTCGAGCGGGACAGGGACAGATACGCAGTATTTT	CASSSGTGTDTQYF
TRBD1	TRBV6-5	-	TRBJ1-4	TGTGCCAGCAGTAGGAACAGGGGGGAGGAAAAACTGTTTTTT	CASSRNRGEEKLFF
-	TRBV19	few	TRBJ2-5	TGTGCCAGTAGTATAGGGTTGGGGGGAGAGACCCAGTACTTC	CASSIGLGGETQYF
TRBD2	TRBV9	-	TRBJ2-7	TGTGCCAGCAGCGTAGATGAGGGAGGGCCTGGGAACGAGCAGTACTTC	CASSVDEGGPGNEQYF
TRBD1	TRBV5-4	few	TRBJ1-3	TGTGCCAGCAGCTTGCCAGGGGGTCACTCTGGAAACACCATATATTTT	CASSLPGGHSGNTIYF
-	TRBV19	-	TRBJ1-1	TGTGCCAGTGCAGGGTACACTGAAGCTTTCTTT	CASAGYTEAFF
-	TRBV6-6	-	TRBJ1-3	TGTGCCAGCAGTCTCGGCGGGGATTTGATCTCTGGAAACACCATATATTTT	CASSLGGDLISGNTIYF
-	TRBV9	-	TRBJ2-7	TGTGCCAGCAGCGTAGCTAGCGGGACAGGGGCCGAGCAGTACTTC	CASSVASGTGAEQYF
TRBD1	TRBV9	-	TRBJ1-1	TGTGCCAGCAGCGTAGACAGGGGCACTGAAGCTTTCTTT	CASSVDRGTEAFF
TRBD2	TRBV7-9	-	TRBJ2-1	TGTGCCAGCAGCTCCCGACTAGCGGGGGGGCCCCACAATGAGCAGTTCTTC	CASSSRLAGGPHNEQFF
-	TRBV9	-	TRBJ2-3	TGTGCCAGCAGCGTCGGTTCTAGTCGGGATACGCAGTATTTT	CASSVGSSRDTQYF
TRBD1	TRBV19	-	TRBJ2-2	TGTGCCAGTAGCGGACAGGGGGTCTCACGGGCGCCCGGGGAGCTGTTTTTT	CASSGQGVSRAPGELFF
-	TRBV27	-	TRBJ1-4	TGTGCCAGCAGTTCCACGGTTGCAACTAATGAAAAACTGTTTTTT	CASSSTVATNEKLFF
-	TRBV11-1	-	TRBJ2-1	TGTGCCAGCAGCTTAGCTAGCGCCTACAATGAGCAGTTCTTC	CASSLASAYNEQFF
TRBD1	TRBV28	-	TRBJ1-2	TGTGCCAGCAGTTTATCTCCGACAGGGGGAGTGGGCTACACCTTC	CASSLSPTGGVGYTF
TRBD1	TRBV19	-	TRBJ2-2	TGTGCCAGTAGTATTCGGACAGGATCGAACACCGGGGAGCTGTTTTTT	CASSIRTGSNTGELFF
TRBD1	TRBV5-1	-	TRBJ1-2	TGCGCCAGCAGCTTGGGAGGGACAGGCTATGGCTACACCTTC	CASSLGGTGYGYTF
-	TRBV12-3/TRBV12-4	-	TRBJ1-1	TGTGCCAGCAGTATGGCCGAGAACACTGAAGCTTTCTTT	CASSMAENTEAFF
-	TRBV28	-	TRBJ1-2	TGTGCCAGCGGGCACAGGAGCTATGGCTACACCTTC	CASGHRSYGYTF
-	TRBV21-1	-	TRBJ1-3	TGTGCCAGCAGCAAAGAGGGGGGGTATGGAAACACCATATATTTT	CASSKEGGYGNTIYF
TRBD1	TRBV5-1	-	TRBJ1-2	TGCGCCAGCAGCTCAAGCACAGGGGCTGGCTACACCTTC	CASSSSTGAGYTF
TRBD1	TRBV7-9	-	TRBJ2-7	TGTGCCAGCAGCTCTACCGGGACAGGGGGAATTGGGTACTCCTACGAGCAGTACTTC	CASSSTGTGGIGYSYEQYF
TRBD1	TRBV27	-	TRBJ1-2	TGTGCCAGCAGTCCCTGGACAGGGGGCTCGAACTATGGCTACACCTTC	CASSPWTGGSNYGYTF
-	TRBV5-1	-	TRBJ1-5	TGCGCCAGCAGCCCGGAGGGAGGGGGGGGCAATCAGCCCCAGCATTTT	CASSPEGGGGNQPQHF
TRBD1	TRBV11-3	few	TRBJ2-3	TGTGCCAGCAGCACCCGGGACAGAAGCACAGATACGCAGTATTTT	CASSTRDRSTDTQYF
-	TRBV13	few	TRBJ2-1	TGTGCCAGCAGCCAAACAGGGTCGGGTGAGCAGTTCTTC	CASSQTGSGEQFF
-	TRBV11-2	-	TRBJ2-2	TGTGCCAGCAGCTTAAGTGCCCGGGTTAGTACCGGGGAGCTGTTTTTT	CASSLSARVSTGELFF